Below are 2 T cell receptor beta chains sequenced from a single sample in a study of CD8+CD57+ T cells in acquired aplastic anemia. The study profiled TCR beta VDJ and CDR3 using genomic DNA as template. TCRdb re-derived calls from the reads in MiXCR, one entry per CDR3 protein. The sample carries about 160,000 distinct CDR3 sequences, 35% to 55% recorded once. Specimen: sorted CD4+, CD8+, or CD8+CD57+ T cells (not recorded which) from PBMCs. All receptors come from a human donor in good health.

V and J are TRBV29-1 and TRBJ1-1, with 7 bases identical to TRBD1. The CDR3 sequence is 12 residues long. The V gene end was trimmed by 5 bases and the J gene end by 5 bases; junction bases not matched to a gene: 5. CDR1 is SQVTM, CDR2 ANQGSEA, per germline. CDR3 region: CSVQGGRTEAFF. In nucleotides, the CDR3 is TGCAGCGTTCAGGGGGGCAGGACTGAAGCTTTCTTT.

V usage is TRBV15 and J usage is TRBJ1-5; 10 bases agree with TRBD1. The CDR3 is made up of 14 amino acids. With V trimmed by 9 bases and J by 4 bases, 6 bases remained unmatched. The germline V gene encodes CDR1 LNHNV and CDR2 YYDKDF (reference sequence). CDR3 bases: TGTGCCACGAGAGGACAGGGGGGGAATCAGCCCCAGCATTTT. Encoded protein: CATRGQGGNQPQHF.